The table lists the clone carrying this T cell receptor beta chain with a count of one. This sample was included in a study of cytomegalovirus exposure and HLA in healthy donors. Germline V lookup: CDR1 MNHEY, CDR2 SMNVEV (reference sequence). Trimming took 6 bases from V and 6 from J; bases not matched to a gene: 7. The CDR3 has 13 residues. The PCR employed 60 Vbeta primers together with 13 Jbeta primers. Only in-frame clones appear in the TCRdb table, and some are missing; sequencing was by immunoSEQ multiplex PCR. Of about 190,000 clones in the sample, around 67% were seen once. The source of this sequence is a woman aged 25 to 45 in good health and CMV-seropositive. The sample taken for sequencing was PBMCs. This sequence joins TRBV27 and TRBJ1-2; 7 bases align to TRBD1. CDR3 in amino acids: CASRGGQNHGYTF. CDR3 bases: TGTGCCAGCAGGGGGGGACAGAACCATGGCTACACCTTC.